This record looks at one TCR beta chain sequence and its context. The data are from a study of blood T cell repertoires in COVID-19. About the research overall: Specimens from acute and convalescent COVID-19 originated in the United States, Italy and Spain. PBMCs, B-cell-depleted T cells, or T cells provided the cDNA or gDNA that made up the material.

Trimming took off 4 bases at V and 2 bases at J, with 14 bases between the two ends. The CDR3 is made up of 15 amino acids. CDR1 and CDR2 (germline): LGHDT, YNNKEL (reference sequence). Study processing details: Reference gene primer amplification yielded estimated nucleated cell counts. The protocol was immunoSEQ multiplex PCR, while the TCRdb copy is restricted to in-frame clones and leaves out a portion. V, J and clone size are those of that table, while D and trimming were read from the DNA. Found here are over 110,000 clones, over 75% of them singletons; the top ten hold roughly 3.9%. The J gene is TRBJ1-2, the V gene TRBV3-1 (or the pseudogene TRBV3-2); D may be TRBD1 (6 bases). Material: PBMCs or T cells enriched from blood (not recorded which). The source of this sequence is a man aged 45-60 years in a cohort exposed to, infected with or recovered from COVID-19 (not recorded which). The CDR3: CASSPTGQINYGYTF. In DNA, the CDR3 is TGTGCCAGCAGCCCGACTGGACAGATAAACTATGGCTACACCTTC.